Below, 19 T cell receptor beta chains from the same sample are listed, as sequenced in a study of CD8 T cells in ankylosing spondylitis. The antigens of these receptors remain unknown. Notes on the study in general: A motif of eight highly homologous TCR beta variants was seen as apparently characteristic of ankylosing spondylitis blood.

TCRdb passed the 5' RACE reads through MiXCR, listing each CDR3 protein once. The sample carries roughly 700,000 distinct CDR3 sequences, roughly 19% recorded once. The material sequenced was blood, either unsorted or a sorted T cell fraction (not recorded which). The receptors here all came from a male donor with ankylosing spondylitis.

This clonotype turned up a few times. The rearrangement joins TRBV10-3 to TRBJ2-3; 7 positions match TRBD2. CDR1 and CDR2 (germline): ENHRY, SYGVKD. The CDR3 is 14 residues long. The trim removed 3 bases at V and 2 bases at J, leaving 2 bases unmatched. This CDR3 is CAISEAGNTDTQYF. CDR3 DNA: TGTGCCATCAGTGAAGCGGGGAACACAGATACGCAGTATTTT.

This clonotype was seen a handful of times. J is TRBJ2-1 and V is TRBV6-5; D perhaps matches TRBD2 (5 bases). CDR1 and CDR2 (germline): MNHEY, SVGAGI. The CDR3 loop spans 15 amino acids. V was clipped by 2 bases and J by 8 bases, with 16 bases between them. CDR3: CASSYRAEPWDEQFF. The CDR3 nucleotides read TGTGCCAGCAGTTACCGAGCGGAGCCTTGGGATGAGCAGTTCTTC.

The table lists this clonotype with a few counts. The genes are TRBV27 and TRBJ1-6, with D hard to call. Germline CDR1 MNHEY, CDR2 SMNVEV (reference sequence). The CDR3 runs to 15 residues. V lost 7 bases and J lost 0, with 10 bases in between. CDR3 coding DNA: TGTGCCAGCACCCAGTCCAGCTCCTATAATTCACCCCTCCACTTT. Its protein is CASTQSSSYNSPLHF.

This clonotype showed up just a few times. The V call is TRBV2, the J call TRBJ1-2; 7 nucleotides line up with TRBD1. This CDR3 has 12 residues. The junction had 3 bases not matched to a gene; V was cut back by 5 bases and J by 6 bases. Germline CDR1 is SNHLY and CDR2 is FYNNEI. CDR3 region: CASSYRGDGYTF. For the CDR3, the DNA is TGTGCCAGCAGTTACAGGGGCGATGGCTACACCTTC.

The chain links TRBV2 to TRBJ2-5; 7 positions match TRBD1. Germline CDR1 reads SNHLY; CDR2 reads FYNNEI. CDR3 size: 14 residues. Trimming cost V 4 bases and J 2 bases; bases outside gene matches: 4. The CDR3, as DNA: TGTGCCAGCAGTGGACAGGGAGAACAAGAGACCCAGTACTTC. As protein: CASSGQGEQETQYF.

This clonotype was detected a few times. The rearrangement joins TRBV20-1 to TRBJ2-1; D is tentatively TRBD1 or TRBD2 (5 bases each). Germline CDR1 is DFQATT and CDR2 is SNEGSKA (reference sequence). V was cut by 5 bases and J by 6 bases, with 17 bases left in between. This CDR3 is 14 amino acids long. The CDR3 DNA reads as TGCAGTGCTGCTCGGGACCCTACGCCCAATGAGCAGTTCTTC. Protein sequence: CSAARDPTPNEQFF.

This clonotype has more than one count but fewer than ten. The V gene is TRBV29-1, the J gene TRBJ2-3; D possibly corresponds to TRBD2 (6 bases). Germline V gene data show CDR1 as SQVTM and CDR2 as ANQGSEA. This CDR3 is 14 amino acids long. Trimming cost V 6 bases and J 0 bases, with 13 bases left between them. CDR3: CSVRAGASTDTQYF. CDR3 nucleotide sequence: TGCAGCGTCAGAGCGGGTGCTAGCACAGATACGCAGTATTTT.

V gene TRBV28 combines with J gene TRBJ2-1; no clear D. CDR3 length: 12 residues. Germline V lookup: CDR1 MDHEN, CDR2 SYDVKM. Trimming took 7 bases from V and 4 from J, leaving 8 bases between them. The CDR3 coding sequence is TGTGCCAGCAAGGGCGAGTACAATGAGCAGTTCTTC. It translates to CASKGEYNEQFF.

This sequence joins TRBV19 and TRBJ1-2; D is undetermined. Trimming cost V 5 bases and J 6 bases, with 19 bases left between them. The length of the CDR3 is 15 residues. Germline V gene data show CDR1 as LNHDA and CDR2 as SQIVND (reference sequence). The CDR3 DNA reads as TGTGCCAGTAGTTCCAGCTTTGGCAGTCCCAATGGCTACACCTTC. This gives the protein CASSSSFGSPNGYTF.

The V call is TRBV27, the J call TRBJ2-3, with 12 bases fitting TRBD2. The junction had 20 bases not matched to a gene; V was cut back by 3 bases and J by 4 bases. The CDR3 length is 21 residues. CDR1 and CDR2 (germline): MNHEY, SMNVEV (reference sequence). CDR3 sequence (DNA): TGTGCCAGCAGTTTCGATCGCGGGGTTCGGTCCGGACTAGCGGGGTCAGATACGCAGTATTTT. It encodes CASSFDRGVRSGLAGSDTQYF.

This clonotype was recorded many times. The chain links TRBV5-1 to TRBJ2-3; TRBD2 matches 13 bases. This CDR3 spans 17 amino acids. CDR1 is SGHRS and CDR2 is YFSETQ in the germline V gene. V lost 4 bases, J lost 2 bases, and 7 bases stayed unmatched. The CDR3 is CASSIRTSGGLTDTQYF. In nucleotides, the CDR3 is TGCGCCAGCAGCATAAGGACTAGCGGGGGCCTCACAGATACGCAGTATTTT.

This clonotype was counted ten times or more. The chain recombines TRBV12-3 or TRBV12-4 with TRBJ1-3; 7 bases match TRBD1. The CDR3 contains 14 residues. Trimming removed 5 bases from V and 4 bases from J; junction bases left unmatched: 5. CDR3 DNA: TGTGCCAGCAGTCCTCCGGGACAGGGAAACACCATATATTTT. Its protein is CASSPPGQGNTIYF.

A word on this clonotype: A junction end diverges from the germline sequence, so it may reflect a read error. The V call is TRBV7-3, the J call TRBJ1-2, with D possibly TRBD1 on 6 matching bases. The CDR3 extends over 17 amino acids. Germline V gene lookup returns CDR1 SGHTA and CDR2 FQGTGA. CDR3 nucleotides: TGTGCCTGCAGTTCCCCCGGGACAAACCCGAGCGGCTATGGCTACACCTTC. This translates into CACSSPGTNPSGYGYTF.

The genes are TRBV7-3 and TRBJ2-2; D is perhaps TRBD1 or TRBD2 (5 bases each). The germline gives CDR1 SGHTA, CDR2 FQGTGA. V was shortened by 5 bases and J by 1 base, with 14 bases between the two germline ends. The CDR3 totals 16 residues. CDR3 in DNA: TGTGCCAGCAGCACCTTGGGGACGGGGAACACCGGGGAGCTGTTTTTT. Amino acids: CASSTLGTGNTGELFF.

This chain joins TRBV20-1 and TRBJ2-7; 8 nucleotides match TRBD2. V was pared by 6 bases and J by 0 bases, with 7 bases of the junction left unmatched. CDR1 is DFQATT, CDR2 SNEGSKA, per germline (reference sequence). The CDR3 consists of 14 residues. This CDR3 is CSAGIAGSSYEQYF. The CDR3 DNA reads TGCAGTGCCGGAATAGCGGGGAGCTCCTACGAGCAGTACTTC.

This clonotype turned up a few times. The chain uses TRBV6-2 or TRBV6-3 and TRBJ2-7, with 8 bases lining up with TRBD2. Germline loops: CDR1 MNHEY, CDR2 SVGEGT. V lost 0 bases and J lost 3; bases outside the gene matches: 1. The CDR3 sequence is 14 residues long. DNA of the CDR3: TGTGCCAGCAGTTACTCTAGCGGGGTCTACGAGCAGTACTTC. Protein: CASSYSSGVYEQYF.

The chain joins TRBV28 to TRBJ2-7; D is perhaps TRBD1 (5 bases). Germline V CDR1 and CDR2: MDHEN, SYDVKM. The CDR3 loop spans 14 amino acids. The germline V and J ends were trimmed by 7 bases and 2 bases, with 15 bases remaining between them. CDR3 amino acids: CASTTPTETYEQYF. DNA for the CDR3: TGTGCCAGCACCACCCCGACAGAGACCTACGAGCAGTACTTC.

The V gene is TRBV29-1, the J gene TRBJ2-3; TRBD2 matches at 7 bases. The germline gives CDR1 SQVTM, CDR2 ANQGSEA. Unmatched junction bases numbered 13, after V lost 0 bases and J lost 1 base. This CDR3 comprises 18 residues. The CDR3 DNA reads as TGCAGCGTTGAAGATCTGAGGGCTAGCGGAGGGGGCACAGATACGCAGTATTTT. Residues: CSVEDLRASGGGTDTQYF.

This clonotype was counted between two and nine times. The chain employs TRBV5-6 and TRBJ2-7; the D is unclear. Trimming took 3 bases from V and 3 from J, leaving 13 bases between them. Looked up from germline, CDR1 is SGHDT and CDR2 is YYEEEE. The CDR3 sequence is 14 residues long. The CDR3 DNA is TGTGCCAGCAGCTCCGTGGTCCTCGGCTACGAGCAGTACTTC. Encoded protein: CASSSVVLGYEQYF.